This T cell receptor beta chain was sequenced in a study of technical replicates of blood from a handful of donors. TCRdb keeps only in-frame clones here, not all; method: immunoSEQ multiplex PCR. The data show roughly 80,000 clones, over 75% seen once. This receptor was taken from a human donor in good health. Sequencing used T cells isolated from PBMCs.

CDR3 coding DNA: TGCGCCAGCAGCCAAGTTGGAGGGGGCGCGGTGGCTCAGCCCCAGCATTTT. This codes for CASSQVGGGAVAQPQHF. The chain has TRBV4-1 and TRBJ1-5; 7 bases match TRBD1. The CDR3 covers 17 residues. Germline values: CDR1 MGHRA, CDR2 YSYEKL. V was pared by 1 base and J by 6 bases, with 12 bases of the junction left unmatched.